Listed below are T cell receptor beta chains from one sample, sequenced in a study of cytotoxic CD8 clonotypes in ibrutinib-treated CLL. Assay used: immunoSEQ multiplex PCR; TCRdb lists only in-frame clones, some missing. The table records 200,000 to 250,000 clones, approximately 70% of them present only once. The specimen was PBMCs, collected after 12 months of ibrutinib treatment. Receptor source: a human donor with chronic lymphocytic leukemia. The CDR3 runs from the conserved cysteine through the conserved F or W. The D gene is left open where the match is weak. Some rows have no size entry. The others give once, few or many, or a class for an expanded clone.

clone size: few; J gene: TRBJ1-5; V gene: TRBV6-6; D gene: -; CDR3 DNA: TGTGCCAGCAGTTATTCAGGGATGAATCAGCCCCAGCATTTT; CDR3 protein: CASSYSGMNQPQHF
clone size: -; J gene: TRBJ1-1; V gene: TRBV7-6; D gene: TRBD1; CDR3 DNA: TGTGCCAGCAGCCGGACAGGGGGCGCGATCGGCACTGAAGCTTTCTTT; CDR3 protein: CASSRTGGAIGTEAFF
clone size: -; J gene: TRBJ1-3; V gene: TRBV7-9; D gene: -; CDR3 DNA: TGTGCCCTTTACGCCGATGATGGAAACACCATATATTTT; CDR3 protein: CALYADDGNTIYF
clone size: -; J gene: TRBJ2-7; V gene: TRBV10-3; D gene: -; CDR3 DNA: TGTGCCATCAGTGAGTTCGGGTACGAGCAGTACTTC; CDR3 protein: CAISEFGYEQYF
clone size: -; J gene: TRBJ1-2; V gene: TRBV27; D gene: TRBD1; CDR3 DNA: TGTGCCAGCAGGATACAGGGGACTAACTATGGCTACACCTTC; CDR3 protein: CASRIQGTNYGYTF
clone size: -; J gene: TRBJ2-7; V gene: TRBV6-1; D gene: TRBD1; CDR3 DNA: TGTGCCCGACCCGGGACAGGGGGATACGAGCAGTACTTC; CDR3 protein: CARPGTGGYEQYF
clone size: -; J gene: TRBJ1-5; V gene: TRBV19; D gene: TRBD1; CDR3 DNA: TGTGCCAGTAGTATCTGGGACAGGGGCGGTTCAAGCAATCAGCCCCAGCATTTT; CDR3 protein: CASSIWDRGGSSNQPQHF
clone size: -; J gene: TRBJ2-7; V gene: TRBV29-1; D gene: -; CDR3 DNA: TGCAGCGTTGAGCGGGACAACTACGAGCAGTACTTC; CDR3 protein: CSVERDNYEQYF
clone size: once; J gene: TRBJ2-7; V gene: TRBV6-1; D gene: -; CDR3 DNA: TGTGCCAGCATTGAGCGGCGCGAGCAGTACTTC; CDR3 protein: CASIERREQYF
clone size: -; J gene: TRBJ1-1; V gene: TRBV6-5; D gene: -; CDR3 DNA: TGTGCCAGCAGCCACAACAGGGCCTCCACTGAAGCTTTCTTT; CDR3 protein: CASSHNRASTEAFF
clone size: few; J gene: TRBJ1-6; V gene: TRBV30; D gene: TRBD1; CDR3 DNA: TGTGCCTGGAGTGGACAGGGGGCGTTGGGGAATTCACCCCTCCACTTT; CDR3 protein: CAWSGQGALGNSPLHF
clone size: -; J gene: TRBJ1-1; V gene: TRBV5-6; D gene: TRBD1; CDR3 DNA: TGTGCCAGCAGCGTGACAGGGGGCCTGCCTAACACTGAAGCTTTCTTT; CDR3 protein: CASSVTGGLPNTEAFF
clone size: few; J gene: TRBJ1-1; V gene: TRBV29-1; D gene: -; CDR3 DNA: TGCAGCGCCGAAGTCAGCCAGAACACTGAAGCTTTCTTT; CDR3 protein: CSAEVSQNTEAFF
clone size: -; J gene: TRBJ1-5; V gene: TRBV2; D gene: TRBD1; CDR3 DNA: TGTGCCAGCAGTGTTCGACAGGGCCCCAATCAGCCCCAGCATTTT; CDR3 protein: CASSVRQGPNQPQHF
clone size: -; J gene: TRBJ1-4; V gene: TRBV4-3; D gene: -; CDR3 DNA: TGCGCCAGCAGCCAAGAGGTGGGGGGACCACAAGGGGAAAAACTGTTTTTT; CDR3 protein: CASSQEVGGPQGEKLFF
clone size: once; J gene: TRBJ2-3; V gene: TRBV29-1; D gene: -; CDR3 DNA: TGCAGCGTTGGTGGGAGGAGGTCAGATACGCAGTATTTT; CDR3 protein: CSVGGRRSDTQYF
clone size: few; J gene: TRBJ1-2; V gene: TRBV10-3; D gene: TRBD1; CDR3 DNA: TGTGCCATCAGTCGGGACAGGGGCAGTGAGGGCTACACCTTC; CDR3 protein: CAISRDRGSEGYTF
clone size: -; J gene: TRBJ2-7; V gene: TRBV19; D gene: -; CDR3 DNA: TGTGCCAGTAGTACGGACTACGAGCAGTACTTC; CDR3 protein: CASSTDYEQYF
clone size: few; J gene: TRBJ2-1; V gene: TRBV7-3; D gene: -; CDR3 DNA: TGTGCCAGCAGCGCGTTCAGGGGCAATGAGCAGTTCTTC; CDR3 protein: CASSAFRGNEQFF
clone size: -; J gene: TRBJ1-2; V gene: TRBV7-2; D gene: -; CDR3 DNA: TGTGCCAGCAGCCCACCTCAGGAATACTATGGCTACACCTTC; CDR3 protein: CASSPPQEYYGYTF
clone size: -; J gene: TRBJ1-2; V gene: TRBV28; D gene: -; CDR3 DNA: TGTGCCAGCAGTTTTGGGGCAGGGCAAGGCTATGGCTACACCTTC; CDR3 protein: CASSFGAGQGYGYTF
clone size: once; J gene: TRBJ2-5; V gene: TRBV5-6; D gene: TRBD2; CDR3 DNA: TGTGCCAGCATGGGACTAGGTGGTGAGACCCAGTACTTC; CDR3 protein: CASMGLGGETQYF
clone size: -; J gene: TRBJ2-3; V gene: TRBV5-6; D gene: TRBD2; CDR3 DNA: TGTGCCAGCACCACCGGACTAGCGGGATCAGATACGCAGTATTTT; CDR3 protein: CASTTGLAGSDTQYF
clone size: -; J gene: TRBJ2-7; V gene: TRBV12-1; D gene: -; CDR3 DNA: TGTGCCAGCAGCTTTTCAGCGGTACCGGTCCACGAGCAGTACTTC; CDR3 protein: CASSFSAVPVHEQYF
clone size: -; J gene: TRBJ2-7; V gene: TRBV30; D gene: TRBD2; CDR3 DNA: TGTGCCTGGACCCCGGGACTAGCGGGAACTTACCCCTACGAGCAGTACTTC; CDR3 protein: CAWTPGLAGTYPYEQYF
clone size: -; J gene: TRBJ1-2; V gene: TRBV19; D gene: -; CDR3 DNA: TGTGCCAGTGTAACGGACTATGGCTACACCTTC; CDR3 protein: CASVTDYGYTF
clone size: few; J gene: TRBJ2-5; V gene: TRBV30; D gene: -; CDR3 DNA: TGTGCCTGGTCCGACGGAACCCCGGGTCCAGAGACCCAGTACTTC; CDR3 protein: CAWSDGTPGPETQYF
clone size: -; J gene: TRBJ1-2; V gene: TRBV9; D gene: TRBD1; CDR3 DNA: TGTGCCAGCAGCGTAGCTCCGGGACAGACTTCTAACTATGGCTACACCTTC; CDR3 protein: CASSVAPGQTSNYGYTF
clone size: -; J gene: TRBJ1-2; V gene: TRBV6-6; D gene: TRBD1; CDR3 DNA: TGTGCCAGCAGCACGACAGGGGTGAATGGCTACACCTTC; CDR3 protein: CASSTTGVNGYTF
clone size: -; J gene: TRBJ1-1; V gene: TRBV27; D gene: -; CDR3 DNA: TGTGCCAGCAGTTTCCTGACAGGCCCCACTGAAGCTTTCTTT; CDR3 protein: CASSFLTGPTEAFF
clone size: -; J gene: TRBJ1-5; V gene: TRBV6-4; D gene: -; CDR3 DNA: TGTGCCAGCAGTGATGGAAGTAGTGGGCAGTATCAGCCCCAGCATTTT; CDR3 protein: CASSDGSSGQYQPQHF
clone size: -; J gene: TRBJ2-3; V gene: TRBV25-1; D gene: -; CDR3 DNA: TGTGCCAGCAGTGACCCCCCAGGGAGCGGAGATACGCAGTATTTT; CDR3 protein: CASSDPPGSGDTQYF